The entry that follows covers one T cell receptor beta chain sequence. These data belong to a study of cytomegalovirus exposure and HLA in healthy donors. The germline V gene encodes CDR1 MGHRA and CDR2 YSYEKL. The CDR3 spans 15 residues. V was shortened by 6 bases and J by 2 bases, with 13 bases between the two germline ends. The primer mix had 60 Vbeta and 13 Jbeta primers. Here immunoSEQ multiplex PCR was the method, and the copy in TCRdb shows in-frame clones only, minus some. This listing includes roughly 70,000 clones. This TCR came from a man between 40 and 49 years old in good health and CMV-seronegative. Sequenced: PBMCs. The chain carries TRBV4-1 and TRBJ2-2; TRBD1 might be the D (5 bases). The CDR3 region has the DNA TGCGCCAGCAGTGCGAGACAGAGAAACACCGGGGAGCTGTTTTTT. Protein product: CASSARQRNTGELFF.